This TCR beta chain was identified during a study of monozygotic twins with inflammatory bowel disease. The UMIs carried a 6-nucleotide sample barcode, and they were added by template switching. TCRdb reprocessed the 5' RACE reads and reports one entry per CDR3 protein, with no DNA. Its clone listing holds around 230,000 distinct CDR3 sequences. Overall study results and limits: Support was absent for any single strong signal or clonotype linked to IBD.

This CDR3 is built from 13 residues. The V gene's germline CDR1 is SEHNR and CDR2 FQNEAQ (reference sequence). On this clonotype itself: Its antigen is unidentified.

Unsorted whole blood yielded the total RNA, with T cells left unselected. The clonotype was recovered from a human donor with ulcerative colitis or Crohn's disease, or a healthy co-twin of an affected twin (not recorded which). The chain recombines TRBV7-9 with TRBJ2-3; the D call of TRBD2 rests on TCRdb alone, since no DNA is present to check it. Sequenced material: blood. The CDR3 is CASSLLAGDTQYF.